This T cell receptor beta chain is drawn from a study of T cells after posttransplantation cyclophosphamide (TCRdb year 2016). About the study as a whole: The study tracked T cell repertoire reconstitution by TRB sequencing after myeloablative bone marrow transplantation using posttransplantation cyclophosphamide as GVHD prophylaxis. Antigen receptor sequencing covered samples from some 36 PTCy-treated patients and approximately 17 of their related bone marrow donors. Blood from every one of the approximately 33 PTCy patients who had 1-year posttransplant specimens underwent TRB sequencing. TRB sequencing was also done on up to roughly 3 additional blood samples from 2 to 5.2 years after transplant in 3 patients, and on pretransplant blood from several patients. Because TRA and TRB clonality were tightly correlated in 8 or 9 samples, subsequent TCR analyses were focused on TRB only. Public TRB sequences were checked against a database of over 3,600 sequences associated with responses to pathogens, tumor antigens, self-antigens and alloantigens.

Results and caveats for the whole study, not just this receptor: Across approximately 41 patients, TRB clonality was highly associated with recipient CMV seropositivity and CMV reactivation, and PTCy diversity was similar to diversity in CNI/methotrexate controls. The TRB repertoires of T cells infiltrating skin or GI tract showed only limited overlap with the TRB repertoires of T cells in blood. Donor-recipient similarity was low at 1-2 months but increased during the first year, and donor CD8+ memory clones often dominated later blood repertoires.

Genomic DNA was used for TRB sequencing, which was performed with the immunoSEQ assay at survey resolution or with the hsTCRB kit. Per the authors' processing: The immunoSEQ software was used for initial read processing, and the LymphoSeq R package was used for repertoire analyses. Clonality was calculated as 1 minus normalized Shannon entropy, and the Gini coefficient was also calculated for each TRB dataset. To infer phenotypes in unsorted samples, TRB sequences from sorted subsets of the recipient or donor were mapped onto unsorted samples from the same recipient. This is the immuneACCESS table as TCRdb keeps it, with only in-frame sequences that have V and J called. A part of the clones is gone; compared with another copy, unresolved V genes explain less than half, and the rest is unexplained. V, J and clone size are taken as reported in that table, and D and trimming were inferred from the DNA itself. In this sample the table shows 40,000 to 45,000 clones, and no singletons are among them. Jointly, the top ten make up less than 2.5% of the sample.

On the day of marrow donation, related bone marrow donors gave peripheral blood samples. Mononuclear cells from peripheral blood and bone marrow were separated by Ficoll-Hypaque density centrifugation and then cryopreserved. This clone was recorded a few times. The antigen it binds to is not known. The sample holds no much larger clone one base away, and base qualities are not on file. CDR1 and CDR2 were assigned from the germline V gene (reference sequence) as LNHDA and SQIVND. A distance of 20 bases separates the germline ends of V and J, which lose 4 bases and 5 bases respectively. Spanning cysteine to phenylalanine, the CDR3 consists of 16 amino acids. Only the CDR3 portion is preserved as DNA: 48 bases, with reading frame beginning at the first base.

The sequence links TRBV19 to TRBJ2-5; the best D guess is TRBD1, with 6 bases matching. Sequences were obtained from PBMCs. The source of this sequence is a man aged 35 to 55 in good health, CMV-negative, and a related stem cell transplant donor. Read as DNA, the sequence is TGTGCCAGTAGTAGAGGACAGACGGTCTGGGAGGAGACCCAGTACTTC. Its coded protein is CASSRGQTVWEETQYF.